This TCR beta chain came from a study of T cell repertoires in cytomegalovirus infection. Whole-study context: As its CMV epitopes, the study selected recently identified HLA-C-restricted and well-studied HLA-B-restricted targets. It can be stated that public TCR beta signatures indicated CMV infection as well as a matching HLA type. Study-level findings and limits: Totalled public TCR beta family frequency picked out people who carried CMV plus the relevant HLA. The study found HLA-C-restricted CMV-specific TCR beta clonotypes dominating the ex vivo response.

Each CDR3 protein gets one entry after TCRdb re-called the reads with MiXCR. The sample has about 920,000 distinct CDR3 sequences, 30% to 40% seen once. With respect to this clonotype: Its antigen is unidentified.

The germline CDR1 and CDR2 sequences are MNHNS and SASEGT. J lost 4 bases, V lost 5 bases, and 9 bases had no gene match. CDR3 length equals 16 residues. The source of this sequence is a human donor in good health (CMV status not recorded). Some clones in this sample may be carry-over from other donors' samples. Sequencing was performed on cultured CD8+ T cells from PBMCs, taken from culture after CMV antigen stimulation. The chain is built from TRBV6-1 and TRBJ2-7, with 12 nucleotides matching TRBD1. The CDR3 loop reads CASSSSLGQGAYEQYV. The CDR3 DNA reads TGTGCCAGCAGTTCCTCCCTGGGACAGGGGGCTTACGAGCAGTACGTC.